Presented here are 6 T cell receptor beta chains from one specimen sequenced in a study of T cell responses to AZD1222 COVID-19 vaccine. TCRdb's copy holds only in-frame clones and misses some; the assay was immunoSEQ multiplex PCR. The sample has fewer than 110,000 clones; roughly 90% are singletons. The sample consisted of peripheral blood, taken on day 0 of AZD1222 vaccination. The receptors come from an adult in good health.

The count of this clone is one. The chain joins TRBV29-1 to TRBJ1-2, with D uncertain. Germline loops: CDR1 SQVTM, CDR2 ANQGSEA. Deletions cut 1 base from V and 7 bases from J, with 7 bases between. The CDR3 covers 11 residues. CDR3 sequence: CSVEGAGGYTF. In nucleotides, the CDR3 is TGCAGCGTTGAAGGGGCTGGTGGCTACACCTTC.

The CDR3 spells CASGTLRAEAYF. In nucleotides, the CDR3 is TGTGCCAGCGGGACCCTAAGAGCAGAAGCGTACTTC. The V gene is TRBV28, the J gene TRBJ2-7, with D perhaps matching TRBD1 or TRBD2 (5 bases each). Trimming removed 8 bases from V and 12 bases from J, with 20 bases in between. CDR1 MDHEN and CDR2 SYDVKM come from the germline V gene. The CDR3 is 12 residues long.

This chain uses TRBV6-5 with TRBJ2-7; tentative D call: TRBD2 (7 bases). The CDR3 totals 14 residues. Germline-derived CDR1 and CDR2 are MNHEY and SVGAGI. Trimming removed 3 bases from V and 2 bases from J, with 11 bases in between. The CDR3 nucleotides are TGTGCCAGCAGTTATCGGGGGGCCACCTACGAGCAGTACTTC. Translation gives CASSYRGATYEQYF.

This clone showed up just once. The gene calls are TRBV15 and TRBJ2-1; D call uncertain. Trimming removed 3 bases from V and 7 bases from J, with 4 bases in between. There are 11 residues in the CDR3. Germline loops: CDR1 LNHNV, CDR2 YYDKDF (reference sequence). Written as DNA, the CDR3 is TGTGCCACCAGCAGCAATAATGAGCAGTTCTTC. It codes for CATSSNNEQFF.

The chain joins TRBV6-1 to TRBJ1-4; the match to TRBD1 covers 7 bases. Germline trimming cut 1 base from V and 11 bases from J; bases unmatched to any gene: 4. The germline gives CDR1 MNHNS, CDR2 SASEGT. The CDR3 runs to 13 residues. The CDR3 protein is CASSEDDREKLFF. CDR3 nucleotides: TGTGCCAGCAGTGAAGACGACAGGGAGAAACTGTTTTTT.

The CDR3 nucleotides read TGTGCCAGCAGGGACAGGGGTGAAGCTTTCTTT. Its translation is CASRDRGEAFF. The chain uses TRBV12-3 or TRBV12-4 and TRBJ1-1, with 9 bases matching TRBD1. With 6 bases clipped from V and 7 bases from J, the junction kept 0 bases outside the gene matches. The CDR3 sequence is 11 residues long.